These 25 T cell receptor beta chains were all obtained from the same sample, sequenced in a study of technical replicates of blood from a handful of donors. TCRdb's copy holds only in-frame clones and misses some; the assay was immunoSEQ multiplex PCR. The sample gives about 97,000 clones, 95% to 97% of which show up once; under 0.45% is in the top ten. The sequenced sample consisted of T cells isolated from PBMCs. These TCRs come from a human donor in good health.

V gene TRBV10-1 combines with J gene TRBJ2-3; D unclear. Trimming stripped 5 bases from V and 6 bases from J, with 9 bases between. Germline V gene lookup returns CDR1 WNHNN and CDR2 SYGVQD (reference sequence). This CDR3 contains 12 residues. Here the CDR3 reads CASSNGWDTQYF. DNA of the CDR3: TGCGCCAGCAGTAACGGGTGGGATACGCAGTATTTT.

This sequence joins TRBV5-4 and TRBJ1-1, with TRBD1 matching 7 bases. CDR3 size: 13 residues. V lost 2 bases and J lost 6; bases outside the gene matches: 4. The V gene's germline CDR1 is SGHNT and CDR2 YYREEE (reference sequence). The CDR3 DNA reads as TGTGCCAGCAGCTTAACAGGGGAATCTGAAGCTTTCTTT. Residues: CASSLTGESEAFF.

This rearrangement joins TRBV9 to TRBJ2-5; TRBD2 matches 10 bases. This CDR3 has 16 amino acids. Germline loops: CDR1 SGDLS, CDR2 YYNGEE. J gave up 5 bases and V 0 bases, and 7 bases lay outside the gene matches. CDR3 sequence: CASSVGLAGVEETQYF. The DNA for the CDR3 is TGTGCCAGCAGCGTAGGGCTAGCGGGAGTGGAGGAGACCCAGTACTTC. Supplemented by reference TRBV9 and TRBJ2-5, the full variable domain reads DSGVTQTPKHLITATGQRVTLRCSPRSGDLSVYWYQQSLDQGLQFLIQYYNGEERAKGNILERFSAQQFPDLHSELNLSSLELGDSALYFCASSVGLAGVEETQYFGPGTRLLVL.

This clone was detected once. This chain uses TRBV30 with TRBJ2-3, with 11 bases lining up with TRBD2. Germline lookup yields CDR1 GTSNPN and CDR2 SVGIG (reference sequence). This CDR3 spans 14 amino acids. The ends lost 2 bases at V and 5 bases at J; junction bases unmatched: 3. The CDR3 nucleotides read TGTGCCTGGAGTTTCACTAGCGGGAGAGATACGCAGTATTTT. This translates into CAWSFTSGRDTQYF.

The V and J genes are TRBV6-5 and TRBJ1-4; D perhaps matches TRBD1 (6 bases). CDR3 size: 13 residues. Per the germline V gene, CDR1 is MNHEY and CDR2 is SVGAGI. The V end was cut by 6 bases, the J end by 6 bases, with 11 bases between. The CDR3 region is CASRDSVYEKLFF. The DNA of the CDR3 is TGTGCCAGCAGGGACAGCGTCTATGAAAAACTGTTTTTT.

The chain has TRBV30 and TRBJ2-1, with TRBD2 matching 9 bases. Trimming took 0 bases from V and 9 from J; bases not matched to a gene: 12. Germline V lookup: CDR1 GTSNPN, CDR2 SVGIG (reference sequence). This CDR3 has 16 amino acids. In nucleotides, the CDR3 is TGTGCCTGGAGTGTACCCCATATTAGCGGGAGCAGTGAGCAGTTCTTC. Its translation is CAWSVPHISGSSEQFF.

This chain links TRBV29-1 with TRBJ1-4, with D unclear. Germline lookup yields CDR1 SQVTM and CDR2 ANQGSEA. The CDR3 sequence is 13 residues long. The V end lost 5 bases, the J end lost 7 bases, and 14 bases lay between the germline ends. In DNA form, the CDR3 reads TGCAGCGTTCGTAGGGCCGCGGGTGAAAAACTGTTTTTT. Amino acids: CSVRRAAGEKLFF.

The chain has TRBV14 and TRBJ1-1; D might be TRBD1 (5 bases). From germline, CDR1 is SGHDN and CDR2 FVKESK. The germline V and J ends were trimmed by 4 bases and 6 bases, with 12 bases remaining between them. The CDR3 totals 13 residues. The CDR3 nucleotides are TGTGCCAGCAGCCGGGGAGGGGCCGCTGAAGCTTTCTTT. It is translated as CASSRGGAAEAFF.

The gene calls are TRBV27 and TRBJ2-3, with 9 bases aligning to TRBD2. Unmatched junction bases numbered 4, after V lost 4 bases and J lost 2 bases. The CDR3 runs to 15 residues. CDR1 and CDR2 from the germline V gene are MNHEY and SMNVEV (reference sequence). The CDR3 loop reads CASSSPSGNTDTQYF. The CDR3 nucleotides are TGTGCCAGCAGTTCACCTAGCGGGAACACAGATACGCAGTATTTT.

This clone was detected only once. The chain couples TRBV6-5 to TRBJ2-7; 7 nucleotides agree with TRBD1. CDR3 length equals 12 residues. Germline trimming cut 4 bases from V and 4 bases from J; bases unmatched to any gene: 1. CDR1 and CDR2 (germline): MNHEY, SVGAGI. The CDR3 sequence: CASSSDRYEQYF. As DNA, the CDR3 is TGTGCCAGCAGTTCGGACAGGTACGAGCAGTACTTC.

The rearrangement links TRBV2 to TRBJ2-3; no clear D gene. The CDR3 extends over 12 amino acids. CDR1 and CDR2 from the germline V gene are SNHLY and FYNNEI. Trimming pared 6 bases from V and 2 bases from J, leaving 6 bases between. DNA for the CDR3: TGTGCCAGCAGCCCTAACACAGATACGCAGTATTTT. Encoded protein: CASSPNTDTQYF.

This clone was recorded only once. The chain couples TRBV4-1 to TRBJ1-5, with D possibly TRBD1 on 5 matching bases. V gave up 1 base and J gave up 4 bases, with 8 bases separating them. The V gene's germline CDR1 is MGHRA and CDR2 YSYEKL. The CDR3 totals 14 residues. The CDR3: CASSQGTMNQPQHF. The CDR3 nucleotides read TGCGCCAGCAGCCAAGGGACAATGAATCAGCCCCAGCATTTT.

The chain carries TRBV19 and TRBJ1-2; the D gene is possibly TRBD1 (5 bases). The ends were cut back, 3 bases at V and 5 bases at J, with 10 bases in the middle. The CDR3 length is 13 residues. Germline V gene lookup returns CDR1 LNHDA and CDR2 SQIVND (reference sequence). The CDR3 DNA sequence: TGTGCCAGTAGTATCGGGACTTTTTATGGCTACACCTTC. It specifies CASSIGTFYGYTF.

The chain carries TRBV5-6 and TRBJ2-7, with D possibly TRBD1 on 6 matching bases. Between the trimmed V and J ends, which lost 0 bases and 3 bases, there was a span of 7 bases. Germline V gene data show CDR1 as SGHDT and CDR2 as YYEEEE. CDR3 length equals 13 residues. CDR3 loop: CASSLEQGYEQYF. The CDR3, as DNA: TGTGCCAGCAGCTTGGAACAGGGCTACGAGCAGTACTTC.

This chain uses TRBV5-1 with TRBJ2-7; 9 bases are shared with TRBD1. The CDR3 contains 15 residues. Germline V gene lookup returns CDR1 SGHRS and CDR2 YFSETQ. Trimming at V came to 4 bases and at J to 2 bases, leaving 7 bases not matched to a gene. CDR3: CASSLTGTGPYEQYF. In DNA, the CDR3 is TGCGCCAGCAGCCTTACTGGGACAGGGCCCTACGAGCAGTACTTC.

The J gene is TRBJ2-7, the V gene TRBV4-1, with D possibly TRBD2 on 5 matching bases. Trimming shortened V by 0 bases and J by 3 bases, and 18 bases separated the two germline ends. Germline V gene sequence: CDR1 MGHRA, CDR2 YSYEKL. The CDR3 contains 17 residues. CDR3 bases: TGCGCCAGCAGCCAAGATTACGGGTTCGGAGGAAACTACGAGCAGTACTTC. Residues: CASSQDYGFGGNYEQYF.

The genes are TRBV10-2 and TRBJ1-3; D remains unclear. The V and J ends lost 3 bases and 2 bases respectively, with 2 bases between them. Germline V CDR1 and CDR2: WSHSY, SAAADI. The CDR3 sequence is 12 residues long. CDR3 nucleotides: TGCGCCAGCAGTGACGCTGGAAACACCATATATTTT. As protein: CASSDAGNTIYF.

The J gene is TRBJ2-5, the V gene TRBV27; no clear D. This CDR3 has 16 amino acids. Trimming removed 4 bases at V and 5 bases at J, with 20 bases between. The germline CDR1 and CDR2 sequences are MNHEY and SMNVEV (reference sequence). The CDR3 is CASSSSGGQWYETQYF. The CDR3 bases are TGTGCCAGCAGTTCCTCGGGTGGCCAGTGGTACGAGACCCAGTACTTC.

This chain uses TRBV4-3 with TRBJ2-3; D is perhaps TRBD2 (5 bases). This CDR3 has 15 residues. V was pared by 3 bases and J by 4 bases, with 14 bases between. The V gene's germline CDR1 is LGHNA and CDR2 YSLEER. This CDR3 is CASSHRGAPPDTQYF. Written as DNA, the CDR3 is TGCGCCAGCAGCCACCGGGGAGCCCCCCCAGATACGCAGTATTTT.

The CDR3 DNA is TGTGCCAGTATTCTGAAACACTCTGGAAACACCATATATTTT. Translating gives CASILKHSGNTIYF. V is TRBV19 and J is TRBJ1-3; D gene unclear. Germline V gives CDR1 LNHDA, CDR2 SQIVND (reference sequence). V was pared by 7 bases and J by 0 bases, with 10 bases between. CDR3 length: 14 amino acids.

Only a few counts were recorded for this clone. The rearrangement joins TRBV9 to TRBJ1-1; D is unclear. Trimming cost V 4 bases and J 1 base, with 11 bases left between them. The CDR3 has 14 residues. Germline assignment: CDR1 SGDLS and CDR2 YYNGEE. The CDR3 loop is CASSPGSRNTEAFF. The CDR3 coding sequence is TGTGCCAGCAGCCCGGGGTCTCGGAACACTGAAGCTTTCTTT. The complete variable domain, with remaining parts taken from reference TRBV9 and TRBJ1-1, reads DSGVTQTPKHLITATGQRVTLRCSPRSGDLSVYWYQQSLDQGLQFLIQYYNGEERAKGNILERFSAQQFPDLHSELNLSSLELGDSALYFCASSPGSRNTEAFFGQGTRLTVV.

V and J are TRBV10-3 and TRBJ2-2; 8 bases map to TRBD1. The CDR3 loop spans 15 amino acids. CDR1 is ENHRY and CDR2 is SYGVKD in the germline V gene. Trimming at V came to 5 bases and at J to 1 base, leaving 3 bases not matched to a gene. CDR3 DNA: TGTGCCATCAGTAAAGGACAGGGGAACACCGGGGAGCTGTTTTTT. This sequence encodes CAISKGQGNTGELFF.

The CDR3 region has the DNA TGTGCCATCAGTGCAGACAGGGAGGTCCAGCCCCAGCATTTT. This translates into CAISADREVQPQHF. V gene TRBV10-3 combines with J gene TRBJ1-5, with 7 bases identical to TRBD1. With 4 bases clipped from V and 7 bases from J, the junction kept 7 bases outside the gene matches. Germline-derived CDR1 and CDR2 are ENHRY and SYGVKD. The CDR3 contains 14 residues.

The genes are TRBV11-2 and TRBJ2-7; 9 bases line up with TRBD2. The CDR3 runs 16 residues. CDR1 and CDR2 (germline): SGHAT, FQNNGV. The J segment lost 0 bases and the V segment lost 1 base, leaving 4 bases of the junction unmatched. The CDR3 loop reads CASSLVGGRASYEQYF. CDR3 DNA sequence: TGTGCCAGCAGCTTAGTTGGCGGGAGGGCCTCCTACGAGCAGTACTTC.

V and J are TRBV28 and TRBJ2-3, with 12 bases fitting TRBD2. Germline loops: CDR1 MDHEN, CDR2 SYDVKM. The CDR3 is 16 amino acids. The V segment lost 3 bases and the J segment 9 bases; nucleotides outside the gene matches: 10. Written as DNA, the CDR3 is TGTGCCAGCAGTTTTCCTATGACTAGCGGGAGAAGGACGCAGTATTTT. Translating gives CASSFPMTSGRRTQYF.